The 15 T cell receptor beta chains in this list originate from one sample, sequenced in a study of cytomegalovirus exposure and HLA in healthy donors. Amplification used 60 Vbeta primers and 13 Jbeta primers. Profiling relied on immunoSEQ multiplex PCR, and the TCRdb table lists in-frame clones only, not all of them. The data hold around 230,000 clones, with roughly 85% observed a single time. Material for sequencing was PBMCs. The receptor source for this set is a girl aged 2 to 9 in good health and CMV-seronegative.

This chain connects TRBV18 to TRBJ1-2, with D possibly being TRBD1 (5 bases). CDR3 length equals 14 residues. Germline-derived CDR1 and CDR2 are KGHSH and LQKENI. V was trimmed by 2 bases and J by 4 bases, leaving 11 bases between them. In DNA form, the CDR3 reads TGTGCCAGCTCACCAAAGCAGGGCAGCTATGGCTACACCTTC. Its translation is CASSPKQGSYGYTF. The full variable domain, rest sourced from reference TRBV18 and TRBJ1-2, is NAGVMQNPRHLVRRRGQEARLRCSPMKGHSHVYWYRQLPEEGLKFMVYLQKENIIDESGMPKERFSAEFPKEGPSILRIQQVVRGDSAAYFCASSPKQGSYGYTFGSGTRLTVV.

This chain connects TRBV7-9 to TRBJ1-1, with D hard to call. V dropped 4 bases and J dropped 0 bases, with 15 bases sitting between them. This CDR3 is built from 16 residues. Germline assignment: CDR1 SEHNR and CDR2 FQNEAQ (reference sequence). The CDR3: CASSSWGGSLNTEAFF. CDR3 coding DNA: TGTGCCAGCAGCTCCTGGGGAGGAAGTTTGAACACTGAAGCTTTCTTT. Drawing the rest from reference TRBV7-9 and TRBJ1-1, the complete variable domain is DTGVSQNPRHKITKRGQNVTFRCDPISEHNRLYWYRQTLGQGPEFLTYFQNEAQLEKSRLLSDRFSAERPKGSFSTLEIQRTEQGDSAMYLCASSSWGGSLNTEAFFGQGTRLTVV.

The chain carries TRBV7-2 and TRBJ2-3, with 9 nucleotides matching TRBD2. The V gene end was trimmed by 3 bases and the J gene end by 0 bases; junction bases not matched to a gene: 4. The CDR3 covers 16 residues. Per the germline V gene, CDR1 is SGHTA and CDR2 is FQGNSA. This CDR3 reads CASSFTGTSSTDTQYF. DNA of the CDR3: TGTGCCAGCAGCTTTACCGGGACTAGCAGCACAGATACGCAGTATTTT. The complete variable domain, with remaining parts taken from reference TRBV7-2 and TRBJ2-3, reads GAGVSQSPSNKVTEKGKDVELRCDPISGHTALYWYRQSLGQGLEFLIYFQGNSAPDKSGLPSDRFSAERTGGSVSTLTIQRTQQEDSAVYLCASSFTGTSSTDTQYFGPGTRLTVL.

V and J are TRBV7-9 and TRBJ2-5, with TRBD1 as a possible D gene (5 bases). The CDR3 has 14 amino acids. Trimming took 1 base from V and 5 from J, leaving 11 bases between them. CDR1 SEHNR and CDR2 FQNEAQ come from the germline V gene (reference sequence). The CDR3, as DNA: TGTGCCAGCAGCTTAGGGGCAGGGCACGAGACCCAGTACTTC. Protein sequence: CASSLGAGHETQYF. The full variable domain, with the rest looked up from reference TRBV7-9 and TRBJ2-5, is DTGVSQNPRHKITKRGQNVTFRCDPISEHNRLYWYRQTLGQGPEFLTYFQNEAQLEKSRLLSDRFSAERPKGSFSTLEIQRTEQGDSAMYLCASSLGAGHETQYFGPGTRLLVL.

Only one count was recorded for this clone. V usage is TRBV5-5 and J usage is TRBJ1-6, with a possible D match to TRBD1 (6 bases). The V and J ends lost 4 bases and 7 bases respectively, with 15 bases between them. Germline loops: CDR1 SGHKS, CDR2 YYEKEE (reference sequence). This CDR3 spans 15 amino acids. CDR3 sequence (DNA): TGTGCCAGCAGCGACCCCAGTGGGGGCAATTCACCCCTCCACTTT. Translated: CASSDPSGGNSPLHF.

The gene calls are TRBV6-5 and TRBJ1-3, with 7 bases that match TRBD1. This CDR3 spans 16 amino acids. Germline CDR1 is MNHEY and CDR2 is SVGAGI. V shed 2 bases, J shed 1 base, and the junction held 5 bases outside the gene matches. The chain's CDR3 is CASSYTVGQSGNTIYF. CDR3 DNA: TGTGCCAGCAGTTACACCGTGGGACAGTCTGGAAACACCATATATTTT.

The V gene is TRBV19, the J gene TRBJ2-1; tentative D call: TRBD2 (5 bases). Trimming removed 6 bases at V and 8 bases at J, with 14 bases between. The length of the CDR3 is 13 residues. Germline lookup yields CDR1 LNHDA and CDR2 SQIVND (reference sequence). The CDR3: CASRALDIDEQFF. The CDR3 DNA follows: TGTGCCAGTAGGGCACTAGACATCGATGAGCAGTTCTTC.

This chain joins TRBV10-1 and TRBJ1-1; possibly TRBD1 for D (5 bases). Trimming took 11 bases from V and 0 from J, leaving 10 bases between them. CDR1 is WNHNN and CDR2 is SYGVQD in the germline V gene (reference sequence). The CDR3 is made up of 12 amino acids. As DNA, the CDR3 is TGCGCCGACCGACAGATGAACACTGAAGCTTTCTTT. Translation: CADRQMNTEAFF.

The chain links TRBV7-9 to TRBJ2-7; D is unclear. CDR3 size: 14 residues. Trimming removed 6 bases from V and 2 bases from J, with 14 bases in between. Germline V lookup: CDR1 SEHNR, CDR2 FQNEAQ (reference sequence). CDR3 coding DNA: TGTGCCAGCAGTCTATTTGACATTGCCTACGAGCAGTACTTC. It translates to CASSLFDIAYEQYF.

CDR3 DNA: TGTGCCAGCAGTGAAGATGACATGAACACCGGGGAGCTGTTTTTT. Protein product: CASSEDDMNTGELFF. J is TRBJ2-2 and V is TRBV6-1; D is unclear. CDR3 length: 15 amino acids. The germline CDR1 and CDR2 sequences are MNHNS and SASEGT. Trimming left V 1 base short and J 1 base short, with 7 bases between.

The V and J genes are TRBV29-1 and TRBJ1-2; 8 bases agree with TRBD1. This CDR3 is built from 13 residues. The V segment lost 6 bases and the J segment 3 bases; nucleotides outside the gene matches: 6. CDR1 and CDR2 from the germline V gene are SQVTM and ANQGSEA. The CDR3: CSVAQGQDYGYTF. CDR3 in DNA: TGCAGCGTCGCACAGGGACAGGACTATGGCTACACCTTC.

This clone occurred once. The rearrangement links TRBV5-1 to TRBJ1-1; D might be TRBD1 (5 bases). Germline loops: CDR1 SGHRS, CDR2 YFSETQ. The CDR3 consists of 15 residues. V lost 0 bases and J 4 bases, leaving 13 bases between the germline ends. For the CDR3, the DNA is TGCGCCAGCAGCTTGGGGGGGGGAACGGGCACTGAAGCTTTCTTT. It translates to CASSLGGGTGTEAFF.

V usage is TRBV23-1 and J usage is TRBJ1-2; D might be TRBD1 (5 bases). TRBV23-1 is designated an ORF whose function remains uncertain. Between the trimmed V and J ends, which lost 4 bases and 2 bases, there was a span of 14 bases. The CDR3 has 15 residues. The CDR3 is CASSRGGNTNYGYTF. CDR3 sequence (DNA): TGCGCCAGCAGTCGCGGGGGGAATACCAACTATGGCTACACCTTC.

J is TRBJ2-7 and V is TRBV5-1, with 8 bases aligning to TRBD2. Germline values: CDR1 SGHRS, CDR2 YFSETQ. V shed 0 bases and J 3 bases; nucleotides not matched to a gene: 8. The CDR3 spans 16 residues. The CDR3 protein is CASSLDGVSGNYEQYF. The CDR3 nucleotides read TGCGCCAGCAGCTTGGATGGGGTTAGCGGGAACTACGAGCAGTACTTC.

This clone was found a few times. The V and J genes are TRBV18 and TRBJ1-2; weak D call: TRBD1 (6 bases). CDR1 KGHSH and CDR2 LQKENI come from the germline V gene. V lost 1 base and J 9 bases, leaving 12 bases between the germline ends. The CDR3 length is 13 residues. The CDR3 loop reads CASSPQSGARYTF. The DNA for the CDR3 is TGTGCCAGCTCACCACAATCAGGGGCACGCTACACCTTC.